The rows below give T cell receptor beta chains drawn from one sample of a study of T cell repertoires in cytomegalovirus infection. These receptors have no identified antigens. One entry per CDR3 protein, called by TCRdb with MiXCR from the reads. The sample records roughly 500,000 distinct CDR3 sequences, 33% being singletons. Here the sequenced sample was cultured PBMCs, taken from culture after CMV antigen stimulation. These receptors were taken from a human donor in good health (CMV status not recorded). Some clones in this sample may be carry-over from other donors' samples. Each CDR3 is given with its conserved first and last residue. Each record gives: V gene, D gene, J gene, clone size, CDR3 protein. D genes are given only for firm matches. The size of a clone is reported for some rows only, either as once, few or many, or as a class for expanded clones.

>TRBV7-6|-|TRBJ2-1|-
CASSLWGAYNEQFF
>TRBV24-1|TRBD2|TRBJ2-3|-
CATSDPSGSDTQYF
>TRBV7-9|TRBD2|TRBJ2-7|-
CASSPRGVYEQYF
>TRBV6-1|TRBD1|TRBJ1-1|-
CASSHRGITITEAFF
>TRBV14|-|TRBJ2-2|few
CASSQVKAYTGELFF
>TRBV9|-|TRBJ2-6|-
CASSPAQLSGANVLTF
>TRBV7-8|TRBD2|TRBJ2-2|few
CASSLGGGSGSLNTGELFF
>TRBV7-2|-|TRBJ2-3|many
CASSLVPGYTDTQYF
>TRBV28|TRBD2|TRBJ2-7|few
CASSFTTSGPSYEQYF
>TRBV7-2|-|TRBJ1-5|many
CASSLARDPHQPQHF